The present TCR beta chain was sequenced within a study of technical replicates of blood from several donors. TCRdb keeps only in-frame clones here, not all; method: immunoSEQ multiplex PCR. The table lists roughly 15,000 clones, around 87% of them singletons. This CDR3 spans 14 amino acids. V gave up 7 bases and J gave up 2 bases; unmatched junction bases: 5. The V gene's germline CDR1 is SQVTM and CDR2 ANQGSEA. The TCR sequence derives from a human donor in good health. What was sequenced was PBMCs. The rearrangement links TRBV29-1 to TRBJ2-6, with 7 bases fitting TRBD1. The CDR3 DNA reads TGCAGCGCGACAGGGTCGGCTGGGGCCAACGTCCTGACTTTC. Residues: CSATGSAGANVLTF. The variable domain in full, with the rest retrieved from reference TRBV29-1 and TRBJ2-6, is SAVISQKPSRDICQRGTSLTIQCQVDSQVTMMFWYRQQPGQSLTLIATANQGSEATYESGFVIDKFPISRPNLTFSTLTVSNMSPEDSSIYLCSATGSAGANVLTFGAGSRLTVL.